The source of this T cell receptor (beta chain) is a study of T cell responses to AZD1222 COVID-19 vaccine. On this clone itself: Antigen: not known.

Produced via immunoSEQ multiplex PCR; TCRdb's table is partial and in-frame only. The repertoire holds about 140,000 clones, with 92% as singletons. Overall study findings and caveats: Vaccine-associated CD4 TCRs ranged over spike, dominating at 160-218 and 743-854. Nearly half of unique spike-specific TCRs reportedly avoided B.1.351 and B.1.1.7 mutated regions. Possibly, clonal diversity was underestimated; donors were largely white British and included more females. Baseline seropositivity characterized only 5 or 6 AZD1222 recipients.

With 8 bases removed from V and 1 base from J, the gap between germline ends came to 17 bases. Germline CDR1 and CDR2: MNHEY and SVGAGI. The CDR3 spans 15 residues. This chain joins TRBV6-5 and TRBJ1-1; D perhaps matches TRBD1 (5 bases). The clonotype originates from an adult who received the AZD1222 COVID-19 vaccine. The material sequenced was peripheral blood, taken 28 days after the second AZD1222 dose. The CDR3 protein is CASCRAGPENTEAFF. The CDR3 DNA reads TGTGCCAGCTGTCGGGCGGGGCCGGAGAACACTGAAGCTTTCTTT.